The 30 T cell receptor beta chains in this list originate from one sample, sequenced in a study of control samples from healthy donors and cancer patients. Sequencing was performed with immunoSEQ multiplex PCR; in TCRdb, only in-frame clones are kept and a portion is missing. Of 95,000 to 130,000 clones in the sample, about 94% are singletons; the top ten hold roughly 2.6%. Sequencing was carried out using blood. The receptors stem from a man aged 25 to 40 in good health.

This clone has just one count. CDR3 nucleotides: TGTGCCAGCAGCCCAGCGACAGGGATCTATAATTCACCCCTCCACTTT. Residues: CASSPATGIYNSPLHF. This chain links TRBV5-5 with TRBJ1-6, with TRBD1 identical over 7 bases. Germline V gene data show CDR1 as SGHKS and CDR2 as YYEKEE (reference sequence). Trimming took 4 bases from V and 3 from J; bases not matched to a gene: 7. This CDR3 is built from 16 residues.

This chain joins TRBV7-2 and TRBJ2-7; no reliable D call. Per germline, CDR1 SGHTA and CDR2 FQGNSA. CDR3 length: 13 amino acids. The V end was cut by 1 base, the J end by 7 bases, with 11 bases between. The CDR3 protein is CASSLVAHQEQYV. CDR3 bases: TGTGCCAGCAGCTTAGTTGCCCACCAGGAGCAGTACGTC.

The chain uses TRBV11-2 and TRBJ1-4; D may be TRBD1 (5 bases). V was cut by 3 bases and J by 13 bases, with 12 bases left in between. The CDR3 is 12 residues long. Germline assignment: CDR1 SGHAT and CDR2 FQNNGV. The CDR3 sequence is CASSLGDSGLFF. DNA for the CDR3: TGTGCCAGCAGCTTGGGGGACTCAGGACTGTTTTTT.

The rearrangement links TRBV7-2 to TRBJ2-1; no definite D call. The CDR3 totals 15 residues. V lost 3 bases and J lost 9, with 18 bases in between. The germline CDR1 and CDR2 sequences are SGHTA and FQGNSA. The CDR3 coding sequence is TGTGCCAGCAGCTTTGCCCCTGAACTAATCTCTGAGCAGTTCTTC. Amino acids: CASSFAPELISEQFF.

V and J are TRBV27 and TRBJ2-1, with TRBD2 identical over 7 bases. After removal of 3 bases from V and 0 bases from J, the junction contained 8 bases not matched to a gene. The CDR3 extends over 17 amino acids. Per the germline V gene, CDR1 is MNHEY and CDR2 is SMNVEV (reference sequence). The CDR3 reads CASSFDGRGSSYNEQFF. CDR3 bases: TGTGCCAGCAGTTTTGATGGGCGGGGGAGCTCCTACAATGAGCAGTTCTTC.

The chain uses TRBV7-2 and TRBJ1-4; D perhaps matches TRBD1 (5 bases). CDR1 SGHTA and CDR2 FQGNSA come from the germline V gene. The ends were cut back, 1 base at V and 5 bases at J, with 11 bases in the middle. The CDR3 runs to 15 residues. CDR3 sequence (DNA): TGTGCCAGCAGCTTAGGTGTGGCAGGGAATGAAAAACTGTTTTTT. Protein: CASSLGVAGNEKLFF.

The chain employs TRBV18 and TRBJ1-1; D is uncertain. V lost 5 bases and J lost 0, with 10 bases in between. This CDR3 is built from 14 residues. Germline assignment: CDR1 KGHSH and CDR2 LQKENI. CDR3 in DNA: TGTGCCAGCTCAGCGGCCTCCATGAACACTGAAGCTTTCTTT. As protein: CASSAASMNTEAFF.

The chain combines TRBV7-9 with TRBJ2-1; either TRBD1 or TRBD2 may supply D (6 bases each). CDR1 and CDR2 (germline): SEHNR, FQNEAQ (reference sequence). The CDR3 extends over 13 amino acids. The V and J ends lost 5 bases and 8 bases respectively, with 13 bases between them. The DNA for the CDR3 is TGTGCCAGCAGCAAGTTCGGGGGCGATGAGCAGTTCTTC. The encoded protein is CASSKFGGDEQFF.

The chain is built from TRBV2 and TRBJ2-3; tentatively, D is TRBD2 (6 bases). Looked up from germline, CDR1 is SNHLY and CDR2 is FYNNEI. The CDR3 has 13 amino acids. Trimming shortened V by 6 bases and J by 6 bases, and 13 bases separated the two germline ends. This chain's CDR3 is CASRRRAGDTQYF. CDR3 DNA: TGTGCCAGCAGACGCCGGGCGGGGGATACGCAGTATTTT.

V usage is TRBV2 and J usage is TRBJ2-5, with 10 nucleotides matching TRBD1. CDR1 is SNHLY and CDR2 is FYNNEI in the germline V gene. V shed 5 bases, J shed 3 bases, and the junction held 12 bases outside the gene matches. This CDR3 spans 17 amino acids. CDR3 sequence: CASSTSRDRGSKETQYF. CDR3 nucleotide sequence: TGTGCCAGCAGTACAAGCCGGGACAGGGGTTCAAAAGAGACCCAGTACTTC. Complete variable domain (other parts from reference TRBV2 and TRBJ2-5): EPEVTQTPSHQVTQMGQEVILRCVPISNHLYFYWYRQILGQKVEFLVSFYNNEISEKSEIFDDQFSVERPDGSNFTLKIRSTKLEDSAMYFCASSTSRDRGSKETQYFGPGTRLLVL.

J is TRBJ1-1 and V is TRBV6-2 or TRBV6-3; D unclear. Germline CDR1 reads MNHEY; CDR2 reads SVGEGT. The V gene lost 3 bases and the J gene lost 6 bases, with 14 bases spanning the gap. CDR3 size: 14 residues. CDR3 loop: CASSYSVEDPEAFF. CDR3 in DNA: TGTGCCAGCAGTTATTCGGTCGAGGACCCTGAAGCTTTCTTT.

The rearrangement uses TRBV6-1 and TRBJ2-7; 8 positions match TRBD1. The ends lost 2 bases at V and 2 bases at J; junction bases unmatched: 2. This CDR3 has 14 amino acids. CDR1 is MNHNS, CDR2 SASEGT, per germline. CDR3 bases: TGTGCCAGCAGTGAAAGGACAGGGCCCTACGAGCAGTACTTC. Translated: CASSERTGPYEQYF.

The rearrangement links TRBV19 to TRBJ1-4; possibly TRBD1 for D (6 bases). V was shortened by 3 bases and J by 8 bases, with 25 bases between the two germline ends. The germline gives CDR1 LNHDA, CDR2 SQIVND (reference sequence). CDR3 length: 18 residues. CDR3 nucleotides: TGTGCCAGTAGTATTCTGGGAACAGGGCCTCGAGGCGAAGAAAAACTGTTTTTT. This codes for CASSILGTGPRGEEKLFF. Complete variable domain (other parts from reference TRBV19 and TRBJ1-4): DGGITQSPKYLFRKEGQNVTLSCEQNLNHDAMYWYRQDPGQGLRLIYYSQIVNDFQKGDIAEGYSVSREKKESFPLTVTSAQKNPTAFYLCASSILGTGPRGEEKLFFGSGTQLSVL.

In this sample, this clone turned up a few times. The V call is TRBV6-5, the J call TRBJ2-1; 7 positions match TRBD2. The V gene's germline CDR1 is MNHEY and CDR2 SVGAGI. The CDR3 is made up of 15 amino acids. V gave up 4 bases and J gave up 6 bases; unmatched junction bases: 9. The CDR3, as DNA: TGTGCCAGCAGTTCCCTGGGGGGGAGAGGCAATGAGCAGTTCTTC. It is translated as CASSSLGGRGNEQFF.

The V and J genes are TRBV9 and TRBJ1-3; 9 nucleotides align to TRBD1. The CDR3 runs 21 residues. V lost 0 bases and J lost 4; bases outside the gene matches: 20. Looked up from germline, CDR1 is SGDLS and CDR2 is YYNGEE. The CDR3 spells CASSVDAIGCGQGCGGNTIYF. The CDR3 nucleotides read TGTGCCAGCAGCGTAGACGCCATAGGGTGTGGACAGGGGTGCGGAGGAAACACCATATATTTT.

The chain carries TRBV5-6 and TRBJ2-7; no clear D. The CDR3 sequence is 16 residues long. Trimming took off 6 bases at V and 6 bases at J, with 25 bases between the two ends. Germline CDR1 SGHDT, CDR2 YYEEEE. CDR3 coding DNA: TGTGCCAGCATCCTTGACCGACGCCGGAATCTGGGCGAGCAGTACTTC. Translated: CASILDRRRNLGEQYF.

The chain couples TRBV11-2 to TRBJ2-5; possibly TRBD1 for D (5 bases). Trimming stripped 3 bases from V and 2 bases from J, with 16 bases between. From germline, CDR1 is SGHAT and CDR2 FQNNGV. The CDR3 contains 16 residues. CDR3 bases: TGTGCCAGCAGCTTTTCAAGTCTGACAGCTCAAGAGACCCAGTACTTC. It translates to CASSFSSLTAQETQYF.

V gene TRBV7-6 combines with J gene TRBJ1-2; perhaps TRBD1 as D (5 bases). V was shortened by 1 base and J by 4 bases, with 13 bases between the two germline ends. Germline CDR1 is SGHVS and CDR2 is FNYEAQ. The CDR3 extends over 15 amino acids. CDR3 sequence (DNA): TGTGCCAGCAGCTTAGGGGCGACAGCGATCTATGGCTACACCTTC. Translated, it gives CASSLGATAIYGYTF.

V is TRBV5-1 and J is TRBJ2-2; D is unclear. Germline V gene data show CDR1 as SGHRS and CDR2 as YFSETQ. V was cut by 4 bases and J by 5 bases, with 12 bases left in between. This CDR3 is built from 14 residues. The CDR3 DNA follows: TGCGCCAGCAGCCCTCCGACGATTACCGGGGAGCTGTTTTTT. Amino acid sequence: CASSPPTITGELFF.

V and J are TRBV27 and TRBJ2-4; 12 positions agree with TRBD1. V was pared by 6 bases and J by 10 bases, with 7 bases of the junction left unmatched. Germline V gives CDR1 MNHEY, CDR2 SMNVEV (reference sequence). The CDR3 is 14 residues long. CDR3 region: CASSEGTGGRIQYF. The CDR3 DNA sequence: TGTGCCAGCAGCGAAGGGACAGGGGGCAGGATTCAGTACTTC.

The genes are TRBV6-5 and TRBJ2-5, with D perhaps matching TRBD2 (6 bases). From germline, CDR1 is MNHEY and CDR2 SVGAGI. Trimming stripped 7 bases from V and 1 base from J, with 13 bases between. CDR3 length: 14 amino acids. The CDR3 nucleotides are TGTGCCAGCAATCGCGGGAACCCCCAAGAGACCCAGTACTTC. Encoded protein: CASNRGNPQETQYF.

The chain has TRBV5-5 and TRBJ1-2, with D perhaps TRBD1 (5 bases). The CDR3 runs 15 residues. Trimming cost V 3 bases and J 0 bases, with 12 bases left between them. Germline CDR1 is SGHKS and CDR2 is YYEKEE (reference sequence). The CDR3 is CASSSRVWSNYGYTF. CDR3 nucleotide sequence: TGTGCCAGCAGCTCCAGGGTCTGGTCTAACTATGGCTACACCTTC.

This clone has a single count. The chain has TRBV24-1 and TRBJ1-1, with 8 bases matching TRBD1. The J segment lost 5 bases and the V segment lost 7 bases, leaving 8 bases of the junction unmatched. Germline CDR1 KGHDR, CDR2 SFDVKD. This CDR3 contains 14 residues. This chain's CDR3 is CATRETGERTEAFF. As DNA, the CDR3 is TGTGCCACCAGAGAGACAGGGGAAAGGACTGAAGCTTTCTTT.

The V and J genes are TRBV15 and TRBJ2-2, with D possibly TRBD1 on 6 matching bases. The CDR3 consists of 14 residues. In germline, CDR1 is LNHNV, CDR2 YYDKDF (reference sequence). Trimming cost V 9 bases and J 2 bases, with 13 bases left between them. The DNA of the CDR3 is TGTGCCACGCCACAGGGCCCCAACACCGGGGAGCTGTTTTTT. Residues: CATPQGPNTGELFF.

The chain combines TRBV5-1 with TRBJ2-6; D is ambiguous. Trimming pared 5 bases from V and 0 bases from J, leaving 6 bases between. CDR1 SGHRS and CDR2 YFSETQ come from the germline V gene. The CDR3 length is 14 residues. DNA for the CDR3: TGCGCCAGCAGGCCGTACTCTGGGGCCAACGTCCTGACTTTC. This encodes CASRPYSGANVLTF.

The genes are TRBV5-1 and TRBJ1-2, with 10 positions matching TRBD1. J gave up 6 bases and V 3 bases, and 8 bases lay outside the gene matches. Per germline, CDR1 SGHRS and CDR2 YFSETQ. The length of the CDR3 is 15 residues. The CDR3 bases are TGCGCCAGCAGCTCGGACAGGGGGTTTCGTGATGGCTACACCTTC. Protein sequence: CASSSDRGFRDGYTF.

This chain joins TRBV6-7 and TRBJ2-7, with 13 bases fitting TRBD2. TRBV6-7 is identified as an open reading frame with a role that is uncertain. The CDR3 sequence is 17 residues long. V gave up 5 bases and J gave up 4 bases; unmatched junction bases: 11. CDR3 DNA: TGTGCCAGCAGTCGTAACCCGGGACTAGCGGGACCTTACGAGCAGTACTTC. It is translated as CASSRNPGLAGPYEQYF.

The V gene is TRBV19, the J gene TRBJ1-5, with D possibly being TRBD1 (6 bases). Germline V CDR1 and CDR2: LNHDA, SQIVND (reference sequence). Trimming stripped 6 bases from V and 2 bases from J, with 20 bases between. This CDR3 contains 17 residues. The CDR3 here is CASSRGGGTVGNQPQHF. Here the CDR3 DNA reads TGTGCCAGTAGCCGCGGGGGGGGCACAGTAGGCAATCAGCCCCAGCATTTT.

The V call is TRBV28, the J call TRBJ1-1, with TRBD1 as a possible D gene (5 bases). V was clipped by 7 bases and J by 1 base, with 10 bases between them. The germline V gene has CDR1 MDHEN and CDR2 SYDVKM. This CDR3 region has 13 residues. The CDR3 reads CASTYRRNTEAFF. The DNA of the CDR3 is TGTGCCAGCACCTACAGGAGGAACACTGAAGCTTTCTTT. The full variable domain, its missing parts supplied by reference TRBV28 and TRBJ1-1, is DVKVTQSSRYLVKRTGEKVFLECVQDMDHENMFWYRQDPGLGLRLIYFSYDVKMKEKGDIPEGYSVSREKKERFSLILESASTNQTSMYLCASTYRRNTEAFFGQGTRLTVV.

V and J are TRBV27 and TRBJ1-5, with 8 bases aligning to TRBD1. Germline V gene sequence: CDR1 MNHEY, CDR2 SMNVEV (reference sequence). Trimming cost V 6 bases and J 0 bases; bases outside gene matches: 10. The CDR3 spans 17 residues. The CDR3, as DNA: TGTGCCAGCAGCTTAGCAGGGGGCGGTCGTAGCAATCAGCCCCAGCATTTT. Translated, it gives CASSLAGGGRSNQPQHF.